Below, 32 T cell receptor beta chains from the same sample are listed, as sequenced in a study of tumor and adjacent non-tumor tissue in lung cancer. A modified ARM-PCR protocol with three rounds of nested PCR amplified TCRbeta. TCRdb redid the calling of the multiplex PCR reads with MiXCR, one entry per CDR3 protein. This table has about 76,000 distinct CDR3 sequences, around 70% appearing once. This sample's RNA came from whole unsorted tissue. The sequencing input was lung tumor tissue. The receptor set was obtained from a woman aged 70-85 years with non-small cell lung cancer.

This chain connects TRBV29-1 to TRBJ1-1; 9 bases are a match to TRBD1. Per germline, CDR1 SQVTM and CDR2 ANQGSEA. The CDR3 covers 13 residues. With 7 bases clipped from V and 7 bases from J, the junction kept 10 bases outside the gene matches. Here the CDR3 reads CSGVWGQGLEAFF. CDR3 coding DNA: TGCAGCGGAGTATGGGGACAGGGACTTGAAGCTTTCTTT.

The chain combines TRBV11-1 with TRBJ2-1; 9 nucleotides align to TRBD2. This CDR3 has 14 amino acids. Trimming removed 9 bases from V and 8 bases from J; junction bases left unmatched: 11. In germline, CDR1 is SGHAT, CDR2 FQDESV (reference sequence). The CDR3 sequence: CASSLREGRYEQFF. The CDR3 DNA is TGTGCCAGTAGCCTGCGGGAGGGCCGTTATGAGCAGTTCTTC.

V usage is TRBV2 and J usage is TRBJ1-5; maybe TRBD1 (5 bases). The CDR3 contains 15 residues. Between the trimmed V and J ends, which lost 6 bases and 4 bases, there was a span of 16 bases. CDR1 is SNHLY and CDR2 is FYNNEI in the germline V gene. As DNA, the CDR3 is TGTGCCAGCAGCTACAACTCAGGGACTAATCAGCCCCAGCATTTT. Its protein product is CASSYNSGTNQPQHF. The whole variable domain, filled in from reference TRBV2 and TRBJ1-5, reads EPEVTQTPSHQVTQMGQEVILRCVPISNHLYFYWYRQILGQKVEFLVSFYNNEISEKSEIFDDQFSVERPDGSNFTLKIRSTKLEDSAMYFCASSYNSGTNQPQHFGDGTRLSIL.

This chain links TRBV27 with TRBJ2-7; D perhaps matches TRBD1 (6 bases). The CDR3 loop spans 11 amino acids. Trimming shortened V by 10 bases and J by 7 bases, and 14 bases separated the two germline ends. Germline V lookup: CDR1 MNHEY, CDR2 SMNVEV (reference sequence). The CDR3 reads CATRLGGEQYF. CDR3 DNA: TGTGCCACCCGGCTAGGGGGTGAGCAGTACTTC.

The rearrangement links TRBV20-1 to TRBJ2-7, with 14 bases lining up with TRBD2. The trim removed 6 bases at V and 4 bases at J, leaving 8 bases unmatched. The CDR3 contains 15 residues. Germline values: CDR1 DFQATT, CDR2 SNEGSKA (reference sequence). The CDR3 protein is CSATTSGRAEYEQYF. DNA of the CDR3: TGCAGTGCAACGACTAGCGGGAGGGCCGAATACGAGCAGTACTTC.

About this clonotype itself: The junction departs from germline at one end; a sequencing error may be responsible. The chain uses TRBV6-5 and TRBJ2-2, with a possible D match to TRBD2 (6 bases). The germline V gene has CDR1 MNHEY and CDR2 SVGAGI. The CDR3 runs to 14 residues. This CDR3 is CGSISRGGTGELFF. In DNA, the CDR3 is TGTGGCAGCATCTCACGGGGAGGTACCGGGGAGCTGTTTTTC.

The V call is TRBV29-1, the J call TRBJ1-5; D is uncertain. Trimming stripped 4 bases from V and 14 bases from J, with 21 bases between. Germline V gene data show CDR1 as SQVTM and CDR2 as ANQGSEA. The CDR3 contains 13 residues. Written as DNA, the CDR3 is TGCAGCGTTGGGGCGGATAGCAATCAGACCAAGCATTTT. Its translation: CSVGADSNQTKHF.

The genes are TRBV29-1 and TRBJ1-1; D gene ambiguous. CDR1 is SQVTM, CDR2 ANQGSEA, per germline. This CDR3 has 16 residues. CDR3 region: CIVHSARTSQDDAAFF. The CDR3 DNA reads TGCATCGTCCATAGTGCAAGAACCTCTCAGGACGATGCAGCTTTCTTT. The full variable domain, rest sourced from reference TRBV29-1 and TRBJ1-1, is SAVISQKPSRDICQRGTSLTIQCQVDSQVTMMFWYRQQPGQSLTLIATANQGSEATYESGFVIDKFPISRPNLTFSTLTVSNMSPEDSSIYLCIVHSARTSQDDAAFFGQGTRLTVV.

DNA for the CDR3: TGTGCCACCAGCAGAGGCGCAGTCAATAACTATGGCTACACCTTC. Amino acids: CATSRGAVNNYGYTF. This chain links TRBV15 with TRBJ1-2; no clear D. This CDR3 comprises 15 residues. V was shortened by 1 base and J by 1 base, with 10 bases between the two germline ends. The germline CDR1 and CDR2 sequences are LNHNV and YYDKDF (reference sequence).

Concerning this clonotype itself: Sequence at one end of the junction differs from germline and may be a read error. The chain uses TRBV28 and TRBJ2-2, with a possible D match to TRBD2 (6 bases). The germline V gene encodes CDR1 MDHEN and CDR2 SYDVKM. This CDR3 comprises 16 residues. The CDR3 sequence is CASSFSPRFVTRERFF. Written as DNA, the CDR3 is TGTGCCAGCAGTTTTTCTCCAAGGTTCGTGACCCGGGAGCGGTTTTTT.

This clonotype occurred a few times. An end of the junction does not agree with germline; a read error may underlie this. CDR3 residues: CVSLIAGETDTQYF. The CDR3 DNA reads TGTGTCAGCCTCATAGCGGGAGAGACAGATACGCAGTATTTT. The V gene is TRBV6-2 or TRBV6-3, the J gene TRBJ2-3; 9 nucleotides agree with TRBD2. CDR1 is MNHEY, CDR2 SVGEGT, per germline. The CDR3 is made up of 14 amino acids.

Of note for this clonotype: At one end, the junction sequence differs from germline, possibly due to a read error. The chain uses TRBV6-5 and TRBJ2-1; 11 bases line up with TRBD2. The germline CDR1 and CDR2 sequences are MNHEY and SVGAGI. The CDR3 loop spans 20 amino acids. DNA for the CDR3: TGTGCCTGCAGTCCCTCTCTCACCGAACTAGCGGGAGCGCGCTACAACGAGCAGTTCTTC. The encoded protein is CACSPSLTELAGARYNEQFF.

Notes on this clonotype: A much larger clone is a single base away; this may be a read error. The rearrangement joins TRBV30 to TRBJ2-3; D is possibly TRBD2 (7 bases). From germline, CDR1 is GTSNPN and CDR2 SVGIG (reference sequence). The CDR3 loop spans 14 amino acids. CDR3: CALWIGGRLADQGF. The DNA of the CDR3 is TGTGCCCTATGGATAGGGGGTCGTCTAGCGGACCAGGGTTTT.

Many counts were recorded for this clonotype. The V gene is TRBV5-1, the J gene TRBJ2-4; D is undetermined. The germline CDR1 and CDR2 sequences are SGHRS and YFSETQ. V dropped 0 bases and J dropped 5 bases, with 12 bases sitting between them. The CDR3 is 15 residues long. The CDR3 protein is CASSLVAGPENIQYF. In DNA, the CDR3 is TGCGCCAGCAGCTTGGTGGCAGGACCGGAAAACATTCAGTACTTC.

Only one count was recorded for this clonotype. The V call is TRBV4-1, the J call TRBJ1-6; no reliable D call. V dropped 5 bases and J dropped 3 bases, with 14 bases sitting between them. Germline CDR1 reads MGHRA; CDR2 reads YSYEKL. This CDR3 spans 16 amino acids. CDR3 DNA: TGCGCCAGCAGCTATTCTACAGTCATCTATAATTCACCCCTCCACTTT. It is translated as CASSYSTVIYNSPLHF.

About this clonotype itself: The junction shows a germline mismatch at one end, possibly a read error. The gene calls are TRBV5-4 and TRBJ1-2; possible D gene TRBD1, 6 bases. Germline V gene sequence: CDR1 SGHNT, CDR2 YYREEE (reference sequence). The CDR3 is 15 amino acids. In DNA, the CDR3 is TGTGTCAGCAGATTGGGGGGGCCAGGGGTGGCTGCCTACACCTTC. It specifies CVSRLGGPGVAAYTF. The full variable domain, in which reference TRBV5-4 and TRBJ1-2 provide the parts outside the CDR3, is ETGVTQSPTHLIKTRGQQVTLRCSSQSGHNTVSWYQQALGQGPQFIFQYYREEENGRGNFPPRFSGLQFPNYSSELNVNALELDDSALYLCVSRLGGPGVAAYTFGSGTRLTVV.

Comments on this clonotype: A read error may explain this, as a much larger clone is one base away. This chain connects TRBV7-9 to TRBJ2-5; 11 bases map to TRBD2. From germline, CDR1 is SEHNR and CDR2 FQNEAQ (reference sequence). The CDR3 loop spans 15 amino acids. The CDR3 DNA reads TGTGCCAGCAGCCGACTAGCGGGAACCGGAGAGATCCAGTACTTC. This codes for CASSRLAGTGEIQYF.

This clonotype is a singleton in its sample. The genes are TRBV12-3 or TRBV12-4 and TRBJ2-3, with 10 bases that match TRBD2. The CDR3 loop spans 15 amino acids. V shed 2 bases, J shed 11 bases, and the junction held 10 bases outside the gene matches. The chain's CDR3 is CASSLLAGVSDVQYF. The DNA for the CDR3 is TGTGCCAGCAGTTTACTAGCGGGAGTATCAGATGTGCAGTATTTT.

Many counts were recorded for this clonotype. No conserved phenylalanine or tryptophan ends this CDR3, so it is likely a read error. The DNA is omitted, as the CDR3 cannot be located on it reliably, and the CDR3 follows TCRdb's listing. The V gene is TRBV28, the J gene TRBJ2-7. The germline V gene encodes CDR1 MDHEN and CDR2 SYDVKM. The CDR3 adds up to 9 amino acids, both ends counted. The CDR3 is CASRTIQCS.

With regard to this clonotype: One end of the junction varies from germline; a read error may be responsible. J is TRBJ1-2 and V is TRBV7-9; TRBD1 matches at 8 bases. The CDR3 totals 17 residues. Germline V gives CDR1 SEHNR, CDR2 FQNEAQ (reference sequence). The CDR3 region is CASSSGTGDRPNNGYTF. In DNA form, the CDR3 reads TGTGCCAGCAGCTCGGGGACAGGCGATCGACCTAACAATGGCTACACCTTC.

About this clonotype: This sequence may be a read error, since a much larger clone differs from it by one base. J is TRBJ1-6 and V is TRBV7-3, with D unclear. The V gene's germline CDR1 is SGHTA and CDR2 FQGTGA. The length of the CDR3 is 14 residues. CDR3 nucleotide sequence: TGTGCCAGCAGCTTAAACAAAGGGAATTCACCCCTCCTCTTT. Translated, it gives CASSLNKGNSPLLF.

Many counts were recorded for this clonotype. Here the CDR3 DNA reads TGTGCCAGTAGTAGGGACAGATACTCCTACAATGAGCAGTTCTTC. Translating gives CASSRDRYSYNEQFF. V and J are TRBV19 and TRBJ2-1; TRBD1 matches 7 bases. The CDR3 has 15 residues. V lost 4 bases, J lost 0 bases, and 3 bases stayed unmatched. CDR1 LNHDA and CDR2 SQIVND come from the germline V gene (reference sequence).

Points on this clonotype: A junction boundary mismatches the germline segment, possibly from a read error. The J gene is TRBJ2-2, the V gene TRBV28, with TRBD1 as a possible D gene (6 bases). Looked up from germline, CDR1 is MDHEN and CDR2 is SYDVKM. This CDR3 comprises 17 residues. CDR3 amino acids: CSSSPLTGGVGTGELFF. Written as DNA, the CDR3 is TGTTCCAGCAGTCCCCTCACTGGGGGCGTGGGGACCGGGGAGCTGTTTTTT.

This clonotype was detected many times. The chain is built from TRBV7-8 and TRBJ1-5; 7 nucleotides match TRBD1. CDR1 and CDR2 (germline): SGHVS, FQNEAQ. The CDR3 consists of 15 residues. The V segment lost 6 bases and the J segment 2 bases; nucleotides outside the gene matches: 7. CDR3 in DNA: TGTGCCAGCAGGCAAGACAGGGTTGGCAATCAGCCCCAGCATTTT. It specifies CASRQDRVGNQPQHF. Looking up the rest from reference TRBV7-8 and TRBJ1-5 gives the full variable domain: GAGVSQSPRYKVAKRGQDVALRCDPISGHVSLFWYQQALGQGPEFLTYFQNEAQLDKSGLPSDRFFAERPEGSVSTLKIQRTQQEDSAVYLCASRQDRVGNQPQHFGDGTRLSIL.

A remark on this clonotype: One junction end disagrees with the germline gene, perhaps due to a read error. This rearrangement joins TRBV12-3 or TRBV12-4 to TRBJ2-2; either TRBD1 or TRBD2 may fit D (5 bases each). CDR3 length: 15 amino acids. Written as DNA, the CDR3 is TGTGCCAGCAGTTCGACGACAGACGACACCGGGGAGCCGTTTTTT. Protein sequence: CASSSTTDDTGEPFF.

This clonotype was seen a single time. At one boundary the junction diverges from the germline segment, which might be a read error. The chain joins TRBV11-3 to TRBJ2-3; D is uncertain. Germline loops: CDR1 SGHNT, CDR2 YENEEA. This CDR3 is built from 15 residues. CDR3 DNA sequence: TGTGCCAGCAGCACATCCAGGAGTCGCACAGTTACGCAGTATTTT. It yields the protein CASSTSRSRTVTQYF. The variable domain in full, completed from reference TRBV11-3 and TRBJ2-3, reads EAGVVQSPRYKIIEKKQPVAFWCNPISGHNTLYWYLQNLGQGPELLIRYENEEAVDDSQLPKDRFSAERLKGVDSTLKIQPAELGDSAVYLCASSTSRSRTVTQYFGPGTRLTVL.

Details on this clonotype: One end of the junction is discordant with germline, which a read error may explain. The chain recombines TRBV29-1 with TRBJ2-1, with D perhaps matching TRBD1 (5 bases). Germline V gene data show CDR1 as SQVTM and CDR2 as ANQGSEA. CDR3 length equals 13 residues. The CDR3 protein is CGVKRQGINEQFF. CDR3 nucleotides: TGCGGCGTAAAACGGCAGGGTATAAACGAGCAGTTCTTC.

A word on this clonotype: Compared with germline, one end of the junction differs, possibly owing to a read error. The V gene is TRBV5-1, the J gene TRBJ2-7; 9 bases fit TRBD2. This CDR3 is built from 15 residues. CDR1 and CDR2 from the germline V gene are SGHRS and YFSETQ. The CDR3 nucleotides read TGCACCAGCAGCCTCGGGGTAGCGGGGGTATACGAGCAATACTTC. This gives the protein CTSSLGVAGVYEQYF.

For this clonotype: The DNA is left out, because the CDR3 cannot be placed on it with certainty; the CDR3 is given as TCRdb lists it. The chain recombines TRBV29-1 with TRBJ2-5; the table's D call, TRBD2, was not checked against the DNA. The CDR3 is 13 residues long, ends included. Germline V gene data show CDR1 as SQVTM and CDR2 as ANQGSEA. This CDR3 is CSVVGAGSETQYF.

This clonotype was detected only a few times. In DNA, the CDR3 is TGCAGCGCGCGGGTCGGGACAAGTACGTGGGAGCAGTACTTC. This codes for CSARVGTSTWEQYF. This chain connects TRBV20-1 to TRBJ2-7; D may be TRBD1 (6 bases). CDR3 length equals 14 residues. The germline gives CDR1 DFQATT, CDR2 SNEGSKA (reference sequence).

Note on this clonotype: This clone may be a read error of a much larger clone one base away. The rearrangement links TRBV7-9 to TRBJ2-1; D may be TRBD2 (5 bases). Looked up from germline, CDR1 is SEHNR and CDR2 is FQNEAQ (reference sequence). The CDR3 has 14 amino acids. CDR3 sequence reads: CTSSQAVGYNEQFF. CDR3 in DNA: TGTACCAGCAGCCAAGCGGTAGGGTACAATGAGCAGTTCTTC. Full variable domain (remainder filled in from reference TRBV7-9 and TRBJ2-1): DTGVSQNPRHKITKRGQNVTFRCDPISEHNRLYWYRQTLGQGPEFLTYFQNEAQLEKSRLLSDRFSAERPKGSFSTLEIQRTEQGDSAMYLCTSSQAVGYNEQFFGPGTRLTVL.

Of note for this clonotype: Its ends do not fully match the called genes, so a read error is possible. This chain connects TRBV12-3 or TRBV12-4 to TRBJ2-1; 8 bases line up with TRBD2. The CDR3 runs 16 residues. The CDR3 region has the DNA TGTGCCAGCAAACGTAGCCACGGGAGGGAGTACAATGAGCAATTCTTC. Protein product: CASKRSHGREYNEQFF.